The 3 T cell receptor beta chains reported below all come from one sample, sequenced in a study of blood T cells in healthy people across ages. Combining a sample-barcoded 5' primer with a J-beta primer mix, a second PCR ran for roughly 7 to 12 cycles. TCRdb recomputed calls from the 5' RACE reads with MiXCR, one row per CDR3 protein. The table shows some 760,000 distinct CDR3 sequences, with approximately 25% occurring only once. These same data were also listed under a study on T cells of mothers and their children.

The specimen sequenced was blood. Receptors originate from a boy between 10 and 17 years old in good health.

This rearrangement joins TRBV12-3 or TRBV12-4 to TRBJ1-4; D is unresolved. V lost 5 bases to trimming and J lost 5 bases, with 9 bases between them. The CDR3 length is 13 residues. CDR3 amino acids: CASSLQENEKLFF. CDR3 in DNA: TGTGCCAGCAGTCTGCAAGAGAATGAAAAACTGTTTTTT.

This clonotype was seen a few times. This chain links TRBV27 with TRBJ2-5; 9 bases are shared with TRBD1. The CDR3 is 15 residues long. CDR1 MNHEY and CDR2 SMNVEV come from the germline V gene (reference sequence). V trimming: 5 bases; J trimming: 5 bases; junction bases outside the gene matches: 9. This chain's CDR3 is CASSPWTGEMETQYF. Written as DNA, the CDR3 is TGTGCCAGCAGTCCGTGGACAGGGGAAATGGAGACCCAGTACTTC.

In its sample, this clonotype was seen a few times. The gene calls are TRBV9 and TRBJ2-3; the D is unclear. This CDR3 is 16 amino acids long. The germline V and J ends were trimmed by 4 bases and 4 bases, with 19 bases remaining between them. Germline V lookup: CDR1 SGDLS, CDR2 YYNGEE. This CDR3 is CASSPPPGSAPDTQYF. In DNA form, the CDR3 reads TGTGCCAGCAGCCCACCACCCGGCTCAGCCCCAGATACGCAGTATTTT.